Detailed here is one T cell receptor beta chain. Its antigen is not known. A read error may produce the germline difference seen at one junction end. PCR used 60 Vbeta primers and 13 Jbeta primers. This table comes from immunoSEQ multiplex PCR, and its TCRdb copy is limited to in-frame clones, with some not included. The data hold some 150,000 clones, with roughly 80% observed a single time. The data were obtained in a study of cytomegalovirus exposure and HLA in healthy donors. Study-wide findings and caveats: Accounts indicate the classifier identified cytomegalovirus status with strong specificity and sensitivity. The authors judged a highly shared variant cluster likely a sequencing artifact. Researchers had no immune exposure information except CMV serostatus available. Segments of the TCR beta V type were, in most cases, productive about 87% or about 30% of the time in an earlier analysis.

This CDR3 is 14 amino acids long. The germline CDR1 and CDR2 sequences are MNHNS and SASEGT. Sequencing was done on a sample of PBMCs. The receptor's source is a woman between 25 and 40 years old in good health and CMV-seropositive. V usage is TRBV6-1 and J usage is TRBJ1-2; 7 positions match TRBD1. In DNA form, the CDR3 reads TGTGCCAGCAGAGAAGGGGGCGATGACTATGGCTACACCTTC. Its protein is CASREGGDDYGYTF.